Included here is one T cell receptor (beta chain) sequence, with context. Its antigen is not yet known. The record has no base qualities; no much larger clone is one base away. The entire amount of isolated RNA was reverse transcribed using the High Capacity cDNA Reverse Transcription Kit, so the sequenced TCRB transcripts were expressed ones. Deep immunoSEQ sequencing was applied to naive, central memory and regulatory T cell samples, giving an average of approximately 3.8 million total reads per sample. Sorted cells were lysed in RLT buffer and RNA was extracted with DNase-treated RNeasy Micro or Mini kits, depending on cell number. Each cell subset was processed separately to prevent cross-contamination, with patient and healthy donor samples processed together. The immunoSEQ multiplex PCR was used to amplify TCRB sequences from cDNA, generating 87-bp fragments that spanned the CDR3 region. Sequencing of the amplicons was done on the Illumina HiSeq platform. In the source study's methods: Synthetic template baselines were used to correct PCR bias computationally, reads within Hamming distance 2 were collapsed, and singletons that could not be merged were discarded. Reads were aligned to IMGT to assign V, D and J genes, CDR3 length, and insertions or deletions at six rearrangement sites. Within each subset, clonotype counts were normalized to sorted cell number, after which true diversity and Gini coefficients were computed with the tcR R package. The overlap coefficient, calculated on TCRB nucleotide sequences, was used to measure repertoire sharing. TCRdb retrieved this table from immuneACCESS and kept in-frame rearrangements only. Not all clones are present; in checked studies, unresolved V genes account for under half, and no reason is known for the remainder. V and J calls and clone size are copied from that table; D and trimming were computed from the DNA. Across this sample there are some 120,000 clones, with roughly 17% seen only once. The top ten clonotypes cover around 2.6% of the sample.

The data were obtained in a study of beta chain features in type 1 diabetes (dated by TCRdb to the late 2010s). Regarding the research as a whole: No differences in mean age, gender distribution, total cell number or subset yield were found between patients and healthy donors. Regulatory and stem cell-like memory subsets were obtained from only 8 patients and roughly 8 healthy donors, while naive and central memory subsets were obtained from all 28 donors. In the study, recently diagnosed type 1 diabetes patients and matched healthy donors were compared on the TCRB repertoires of their sorted circulating CD4+ T cell subsets. Across all samples, about 110 million sorted cells were examined, and cell number per subset correlated strongly with RNA yield.

Overall results and qualifications from the work: Because the HLA sub-analyses included only small numbers of individuals, any influence of HLA type on TCRB rearrangement was left unresolved. Naive, central memory and regulatory TCRB repertoires appeared to be more alike among patients than among healthy donors. Sequencing cDNA rather than genomic DNA could over-represent highly expressing activated cells, although activation and CD3 levels did not differ between groups. In all four CD4+ subsets, TCRB CDR3 length was moderately but significantly shorter in type 1 diabetes patients. At VDJ recombination sites, type 1 diabetes patients had fewer insertions and more deleted nucleotides, which implies abnormalities in thymic rearrangement. Shorter templates might have been favored by PCR, but patient and control samples were amplified and corrected together, so both groups would have been affected equally by any skew.

From each donor, a single peripheral blood sample of approximately 110 mL on average was drawn into heparinised tubes. Naive, central memory, regulatory and stem cell-like memory CD4+ T cells were sorted on a BD FACSAria II using a panel including CD45RO, CCR7, CD25, CD127, CD95 and CD27. Every sorted population had a purity above 95%. PBMCs were isolated immediately by Lymphoprep density gradient centrifugation and stained directly without culture. So that batch effects would be minimized, each experiment stained and sorted samples in pairs, pairing one healthy donor with one patient. This receptor was obtained from a man between 18 and 29 years old with type 1 diabetes. Sequencing was carried out using central memory CD4+ T cells from blood.

The nucleotides are TGCAGCGTCGTTCCACAGGGGGCTAGTTACGAGCAGTACTTC. Its protein reads: CSVVPQGASYEQYF. The V and J genes are TRBV29-1 and TRBJ2-7, with 9 middle bases fitting TRBD1. Measured from the cysteine to the phenylalanine, the CDR3 is 14 residues long. Just CDR3 DNA is preserved here, 42 bases in frame from base 1. The germline V gene yields SQVTM for CDR1 and ANQGSEA for CDR2. Trimmed from V: 6 bases; trimmed from J: 4 bases; junction bases lacking a gene match: 10.